This entry lists 21 T cell receptor beta chains sequenced from one sample in a study of blood T cells in healthy people across ages. The use of a sample-barcoded 5' primer and a J-beta primer mix characterized a second PCR of roughly 7 to 11 cycles. MiXCR was run by TCRdb on the 5' RACE reads, yielding one entry per CDR3 protein. The sample lists some 900,000 distinct CDR3 sequences; about 30% were seen once. Sequencing was done on a sample of blood. The receptors were gathered from an elderly woman in good health.

The sample holds many counts of this clonotype. The chain combines TRBV7-9 with TRBJ1-5; 9 bases are a match to TRBD1. V lost 5 bases, J lost 2 bases, and 7 bases stayed unmatched. The CDR3 totals 16 residues. The germline CDR1 and CDR2 sequences are SEHNR and FQNEAQ (reference sequence). DNA of the CDR3: TGTGCCAGCAGCCGCGGGGACAGGGAGGGCAATCAGCCCCAGCATTTT. It codes for CASSRGDREGNQPQHF.

The V gene is TRBV2, the J gene TRBJ2-5; perhaps TRBD1 as D (6 bases). The V gene lost 2 bases and the J gene lost 4 bases, with 11 bases spanning the gap. CDR3 length: 14 residues. CDR1 is SNHLY and CDR2 is FYNNEI in the germline V gene. CDR3 sequence reads: CASSEMGRGETQYF. As DNA, the CDR3 is TGTGCCAGCAGTGAAATGGGCAGGGGAGAGACCCAGTACTTC.

The chain uses TRBV3-1 and TRBJ2-1, with 7 nucleotides matching TRBD2. The germline V gene has CDR1 LGHDT and CDR2 YNNKEL (reference sequence). The ends lost 6 bases at V and 8 bases at J; junction bases unmatched: 13. The CDR3 covers 15 residues. The CDR3 spells CASRPSSGEADEQFF. Written as DNA, the CDR3 is TGTGCCAGCAGACCCTCGAGCGGGGAGGCCGATGAGCAGTTCTTC.

This clonotype was observed a handful of times. The V gene is TRBV5-1, the J gene TRBJ2-5; 9 bases match TRBD2. With 7 bases clipped from V and 5 bases from J, the junction kept 9 bases outside the gene matches. This CDR3 is built from 14 residues. The V gene's germline CDR1 is SGHRS and CDR2 YFSETQ. The CDR3 reads CASFLSGSEETQYF. The CDR3 DNA follows: TGCGCCAGCTTTCTTAGCGGGAGTGAGGAGACCCAGTACTTC.

The table lists this clonotype with a few counts. Being one base from a much bigger clone, this may be a read error. The V and J genes are TRBV7-2 and TRBJ2-7, with 8 bases matching TRBD1. This CDR3 region has 14 residues. V shed 3 bases and J 7 bases; nucleotides not matched to a gene: 8. The germline gives CDR1 SGHTA, CDR2 FQGNSA. This CDR3 is CASSFRAGGNEQYF. The CDR3 DNA reads as TGTGCCAGCAGCTTTCGGGCAGGGGGCAATGAGCAGTACTTC.

J is TRBJ2-2 and V is TRBV7-2; tentatively, D is TRBD1 or TRBD2 (6 bases each). CDR3 size: 17 residues. Germline V lookup: CDR1 SGHTA, CDR2 FQGNSA. Trimming took off 4 bases at V and 2 bases at J, with 17 bases between the two ends. CDR3 bases: TGTGCCAGCAGCTCAAATGGGGGGCTCCCAAACACCGGGGAGCTGTTTTTT. It yields the protein CASSSNGGLPNTGELFF.

Comments on this clonotype: Being one base from a much bigger clone, this may be a read error. The genes are TRBV18 and TRBJ2-1; a possible D gene is TRBD1 (5 bases). TRBJ2-7 explains the end of the DNA better; the J call may be wrong. Germline loops: CDR1 KGHSH, CDR2 LQKENI. The CDR3 is made up of 15 amino acids. In nucleotides, the CDR3 is TGTGCCAGCTCAGGAGACAGCTACTCCTACAATGAGCAGTACTTC. It codes for CASSGDSYSYNEQYF.

This clonotype was picked up many times. This chain links TRBV27 with TRBJ1-6; D is ambiguous. This CDR3 contains 13 residues. The V and J ends lost 2 bases and 7 bases respectively, with 6 bases between them. Germline CDR1 is MNHEY and CDR2 is SMNVEV (reference sequence). In nucleotides, the CDR3 is TGTGCCAGCAGTTTAAGGCAGAATTCACCCCTCCACTTT. It encodes CASSLRQNSPLHF.

This clonotype appeared many times. The rearrangement uses TRBV9 and TRBJ2-1; 9 nucleotides line up with TRBD1. The CDR3 is 15 amino acids. Per germline, CDR1 SGDLS and CDR2 YYNGEE. J was trimmed by 7 bases and V by 3 bases; bases with no gene match: 8. The CDR3 DNA reads TGTGCCAGCAGCGGGGGTGGGACAGGGTCGAATGAGCAGTTCTTC. Its protein is CASSGGGTGSNEQFF.

This clonotype was recorded at least ten times. As DNA, the CDR3 is TGTGCCAGCAGCTTAGACCCGGGACTAGCGGGGCCCAGCACAGATACGCAGTATTTT. Translating gives CASSLDPGLAGPSTDTQYF. The gene calls are TRBV7-2 and TRBJ2-3; 13 bases fit TRBD2. With 1 base clipped from V and 0 bases from J, the junction kept 7 bases outside the gene matches. Looked up from germline, CDR1 is SGHTA and CDR2 is FQGNSA. This CDR3 spans 19 amino acids.

This clonotype was seen at least ten times. The gene calls are TRBV5-1 and TRBJ2-1; TRBD2 agrees at 10 bases. Germline lookup yields CDR1 SGHRS and CDR2 YFSETQ. Trimming removed 7 bases from V and 5 bases from J; junction bases left unmatched: 6. The CDR3 spans 14 residues. The CDR3 sequence is CASSSGGNHNEQFF. Here the CDR3 DNA reads TGCGCCAGCTCTAGCGGGGGAAATCACAATGAGCAGTTCTTC.

This clonotype was seen many times. This rearrangement joins TRBV20-1 to TRBJ1-2, with D unresolved. CDR1 is DFQATT, CDR2 SNEGSKA, per germline (reference sequence). V was clipped by 6 bases and J by 1 base, with 15 bases between them. CDR3 length: 14 residues. The CDR3 bases are TGCAGTGCACACGCCCCGGGTGGTAACTATGGCTACACCTTC. It codes for CSAHAPGGNYGYTF.

This clonotype was observed a single time. An end of the junction differs from the germline gene, which may be a read error. This chain connects TRBV7-2 to TRBJ2-5, with D maybe TRBD1 (5 bases). The CDR3 spans 13 residues. Germline CDR1 reads SGHTA; CDR2 reads FQGNSA. The CDR3 here is CASSLGGPGPVHF. Written as DNA, the CDR3 is TGTGCCAGCAGCTTAGGGGGCCCGGGTCCAGTACACTTC.

This clonotype was picked up many times. The V call is TRBV12-3 or TRBV12-4, the J call TRBJ1-1; D is unresolved. V lost 3 bases and J lost 4, with 18 bases in between. The CDR3 is 16 residues long. DNA for the CDR3: TGTGCCAGCAGTTTGGAGACCCGGGTCCCGACCACTGAAGCTTTCTTT. It specifies CASSLETRVPTTEAFF.

A few counts support this clonotype. The chain couples TRBV9 to TRBJ2-3; 7 nucleotides line up with TRBD1. The CDR3 consists of 14 residues. Trimming at V came to 8 bases and at J to 8 bases, leaving 14 bases not matched to a gene. CDR1 and CDR2 from the germline V gene are SGDLS and YYNGEE. The CDR3 nucleotides are TGTGCCAGTGAGAGGGCAAGGGGGCCGGCTACGCAGTATTTT. It specifies CASERARGPATQYF.

On this clonotype: This may come from a read error, since a much larger clone is one base off. Written as DNA, the CDR3 is TGTGCCAGCAGCCTCTCAGGCTCAGGCCCGCAGTATTTT. This sequence encodes CASSLSGSGPQYF. The chain employs TRBV7-8 and TRBJ2-3, with D uncertain. Germline-derived CDR1 and CDR2 are SGHVS and FQNEAQ. The CDR3 is made up of 13 amino acids. V shed 5 bases and J shed 10 bases, with 16 bases lying between them.

A few counts support this clonotype. V and J are TRBV11-1 and TRBJ1-1, with 7 bases fitting TRBD1. V gave up 5 bases and J gave up 5 bases; unmatched junction bases: 8. Germline V lookup: CDR1 SGHAT, CDR2 FQDESV (reference sequence). This CDR3 contains 14 residues. This CDR3 reads CASSRGQWGTEAFF. As DNA, the CDR3 is TGTGCCAGCAGCCGGGGACAGTGGGGGACTGAAGCTTTCTTT.

This clonotype was seen at least ten times. CDR3 sequence reads: CASSEAGRYEQYF. CDR3 bases: TGTGCCAGCAGTGAAGCAGGGAGGTACGAGCAGTACTTC. This chain links TRBV6-1 with TRBJ2-7; the D gene is possibly TRBD2 (6 bases). Germline CDR1 and CDR2: MNHNS and SASEGT. With 0 bases removed from V and 4 bases from J, the gap between germline ends came to 7 bases. There are 13 residues in the CDR3.

The sample holds many counts of this clonotype. This chain joins TRBV5-1 and TRBJ2-3; 7 bases line up with TRBD2. Germline-derived CDR1 and CDR2 are SGHRS and YFSETQ. With 0 bases clipped from V and 5 bases from J, the junction kept 3 bases outside the gene matches. CDR3 length: 14 amino acids. CDR3 residues: CASSLVGEGDTQYF. The CDR3 nucleotides are TGCGCCAGCAGCTTGGTAGGGGAGGGAGATACGCAGTATTTT. The full variable domain, its missing parts supplied by reference TRBV5-1 and TRBJ2-3, is KAGVTQTPRYLIKTRGQQVTLSCSPISGHRSVSWYQQTPGQGLQFLFEYFSETQRNKGNFPGRFSGRQFSNSRSEMNVSTLELGDSALYLCASSLVGEGDTQYFGPGTRLTVL.

This clonotype showed up just a few times. The J gene is TRBJ1-2, the V gene TRBV10-3, with 10 nucleotides matching TRBD1. This CDR3 contains 14 residues. The germline V gene encodes CDR1 ENHRY and CDR2 SYGVKD. Trimming at V came to 10 bases and at J to 8 bases, leaving 13 bases not matched to a gene. CDR3 protein: CATRDRGIEGGYTF. CDR3 nucleotide sequence: TGTGCCACCCGGGACAGGGGAATCGAAGGGGGCTACACCTTC.

The V and J genes are TRBV27 and TRBJ1-6, with D possibly TRBD1 on 5 matching bases. CDR1 and CDR2 (germline): MNHEY, SMNVEV (reference sequence). The germline V and J ends were trimmed by 7 bases and 3 bases, with 13 bases remaining between them. The CDR3 extends over 15 amino acids. The CDR3 DNA sequence: TGTGCCAGCACTTCGGGGGGAATCTATAATTCACCCCTCCACTTT. Translated, it gives CASTSGGIYNSPLHF.